This T cell receptor beta chain was observed in a study of identical twins. This clonotype was seen many times. The CDR3 is made up of 13 amino acids. V lost 6 bases and J lost 1, with 10 bases in between. From the 5' RACE reads, TCRdb called clonotypes with MiXCR, one entry per CDR3 protein. Counted here are 450,000 or so distinct CDR3 sequences, approximately 15% occurring once; the ten biggest clones make up around 0.57%. This sample was shared with a second study, whose subject was yellow fever vaccine responses in identical twins.

The sequence was collected from a woman under 30 in good health. Sequenced input: CD4+ T cells sorted from blood. This chain uses TRBV12-3 or TRBV12-4 with TRBJ2-7; D possibly corresponds to TRBD1 (5 bases). Here the CDR3 reads CASSFQGSYEQYF. CDR3 sequence (DNA): TGTGCCAGCAGCTTCCAGGGATCCTACGAGCAGTACTTC.